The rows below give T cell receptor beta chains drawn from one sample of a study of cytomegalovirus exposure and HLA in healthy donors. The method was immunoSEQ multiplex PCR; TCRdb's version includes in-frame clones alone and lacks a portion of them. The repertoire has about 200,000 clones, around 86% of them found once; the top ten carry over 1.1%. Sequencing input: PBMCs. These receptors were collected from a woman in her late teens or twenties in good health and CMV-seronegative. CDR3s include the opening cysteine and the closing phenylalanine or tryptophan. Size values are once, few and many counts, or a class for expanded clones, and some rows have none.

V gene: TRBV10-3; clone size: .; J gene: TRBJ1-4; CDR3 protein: CAISTATNEKLFF
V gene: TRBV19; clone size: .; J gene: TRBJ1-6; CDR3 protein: CASSIKDTSPLHF
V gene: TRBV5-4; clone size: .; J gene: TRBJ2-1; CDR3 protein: CASSSGLLMDNEQFF
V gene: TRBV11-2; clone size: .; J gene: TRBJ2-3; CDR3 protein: CASSSGATDTQYF
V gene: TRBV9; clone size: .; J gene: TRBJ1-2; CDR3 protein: CASSVASDTYGYTF
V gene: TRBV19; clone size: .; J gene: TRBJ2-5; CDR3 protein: CASSKGSGAETQYF
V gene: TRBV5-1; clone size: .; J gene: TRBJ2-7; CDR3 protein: CASSLYTGVGEQYF
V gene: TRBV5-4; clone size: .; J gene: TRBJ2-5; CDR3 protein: CASSFDRLWEETQYF
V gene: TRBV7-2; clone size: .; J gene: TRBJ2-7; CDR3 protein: CASSQDSGGAYEQYF
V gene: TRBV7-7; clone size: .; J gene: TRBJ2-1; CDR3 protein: CASSLGQGNYNEQFF
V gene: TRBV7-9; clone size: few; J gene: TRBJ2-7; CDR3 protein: CASRLDIDDEQYF
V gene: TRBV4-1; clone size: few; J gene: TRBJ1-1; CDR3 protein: CASSLPGGNWGAFF
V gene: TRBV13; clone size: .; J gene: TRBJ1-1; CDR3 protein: CASSPLDRVGAFF
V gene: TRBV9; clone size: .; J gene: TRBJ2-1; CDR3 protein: CASSARQGQMDEQFF
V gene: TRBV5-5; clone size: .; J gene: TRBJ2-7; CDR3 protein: CASSLYTGSYEQYF
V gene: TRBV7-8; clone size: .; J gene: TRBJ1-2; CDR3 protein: CASSLEDRTYGYTF
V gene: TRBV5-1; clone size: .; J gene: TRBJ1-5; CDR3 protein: CASSPGQANSNQPQHF
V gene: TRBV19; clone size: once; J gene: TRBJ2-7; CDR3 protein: CASSIRFAGGLYEQYF
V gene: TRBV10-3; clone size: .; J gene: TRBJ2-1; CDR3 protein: CAISESRSRAPSGRALGNEQFF
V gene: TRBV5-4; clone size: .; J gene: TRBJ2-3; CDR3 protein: CASTSGRGPDTQYF
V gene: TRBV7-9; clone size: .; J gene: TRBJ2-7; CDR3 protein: CASSLGDRYYEQYF
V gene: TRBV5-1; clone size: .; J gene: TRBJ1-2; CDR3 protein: CASSLIERKDREDYGYTF
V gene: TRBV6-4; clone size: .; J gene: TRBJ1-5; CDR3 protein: CASSRTVNSNQPQHF
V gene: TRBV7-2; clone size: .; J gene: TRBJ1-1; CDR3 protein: CASSLIAGDTEAFF
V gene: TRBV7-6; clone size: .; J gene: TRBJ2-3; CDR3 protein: CASSSNSGRASTDTQYF
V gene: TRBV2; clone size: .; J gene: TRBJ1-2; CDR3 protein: CASTMRTGRYGYTF
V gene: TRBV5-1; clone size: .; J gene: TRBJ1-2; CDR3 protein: CASSSDRGREGDYGYTF
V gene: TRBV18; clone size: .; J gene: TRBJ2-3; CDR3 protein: CASSFSGADTQYF
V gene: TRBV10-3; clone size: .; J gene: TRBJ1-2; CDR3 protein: CAIRTEHNYGYTF
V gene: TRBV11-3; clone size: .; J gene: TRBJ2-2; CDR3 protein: CASSPYTGELFF
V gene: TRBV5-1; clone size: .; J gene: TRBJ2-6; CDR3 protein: CASSLAGGSGANVLTF
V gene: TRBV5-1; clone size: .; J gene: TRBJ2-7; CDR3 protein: CASSLQPGTVYEQYF
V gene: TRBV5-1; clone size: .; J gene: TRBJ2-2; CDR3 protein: CASSLLAGGTGELFF
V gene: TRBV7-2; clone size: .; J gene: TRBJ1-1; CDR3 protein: CASSGGTGMNTEAFF
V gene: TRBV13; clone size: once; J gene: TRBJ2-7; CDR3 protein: CASSSLGGLAGASYEQYF
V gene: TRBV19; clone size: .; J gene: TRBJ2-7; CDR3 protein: CASSPSGVREQYF
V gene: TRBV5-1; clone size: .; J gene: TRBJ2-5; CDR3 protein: CASSSSQGGVVQYF
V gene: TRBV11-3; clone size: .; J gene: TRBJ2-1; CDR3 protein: CASSPSGQYNEQFF
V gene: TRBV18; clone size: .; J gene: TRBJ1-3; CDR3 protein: CTSSPGQGRSGNTIYF
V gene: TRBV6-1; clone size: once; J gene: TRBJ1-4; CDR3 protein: CAIHPGGVREKLFF
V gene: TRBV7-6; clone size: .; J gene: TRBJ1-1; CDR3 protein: CASSPPGGPQNTEAFF
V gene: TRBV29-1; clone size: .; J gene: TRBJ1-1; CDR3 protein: CSVEWALGNTEAFF
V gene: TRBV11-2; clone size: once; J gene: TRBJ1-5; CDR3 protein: CASSLGRRYSNQPQHF
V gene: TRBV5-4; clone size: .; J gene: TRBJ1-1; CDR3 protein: CASNSAGREAFF
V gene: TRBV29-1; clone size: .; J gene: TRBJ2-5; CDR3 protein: CSVATGSEETQYF
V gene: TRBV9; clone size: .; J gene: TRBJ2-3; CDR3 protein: CASSEMRGTTDTQYF
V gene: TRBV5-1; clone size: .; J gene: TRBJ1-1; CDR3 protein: CASRQQGLSTEAFF
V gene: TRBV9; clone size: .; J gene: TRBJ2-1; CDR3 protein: CASSTQTGTSNNEQFF
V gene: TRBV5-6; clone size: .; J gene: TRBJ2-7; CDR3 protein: CASTTPLTGGHEQYF
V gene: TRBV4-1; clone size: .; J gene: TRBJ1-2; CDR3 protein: CASSQMTGGAGYTF
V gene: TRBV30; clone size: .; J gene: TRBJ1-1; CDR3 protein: CAWSVGGAEAFF
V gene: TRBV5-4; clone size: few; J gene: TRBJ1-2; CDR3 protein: CASSLEGTGSGTF
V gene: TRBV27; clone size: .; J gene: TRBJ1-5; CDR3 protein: CASSIIQGIQPQHF
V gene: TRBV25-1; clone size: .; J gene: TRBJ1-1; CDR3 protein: CASSTGFNTEAFF